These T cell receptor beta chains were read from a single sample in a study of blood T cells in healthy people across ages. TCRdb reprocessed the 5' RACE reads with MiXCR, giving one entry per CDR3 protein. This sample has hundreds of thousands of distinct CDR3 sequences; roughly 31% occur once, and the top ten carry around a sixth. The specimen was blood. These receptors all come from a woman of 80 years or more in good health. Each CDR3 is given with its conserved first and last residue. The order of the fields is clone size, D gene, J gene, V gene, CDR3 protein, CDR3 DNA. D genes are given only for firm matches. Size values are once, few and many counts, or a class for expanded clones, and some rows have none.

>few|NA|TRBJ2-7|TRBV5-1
CASSLGRASNEQYF
TGCGCCAGCAGCTTGGGCAGGGCTTCCAACGAGCAGTACTTC
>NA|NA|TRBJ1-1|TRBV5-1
CASMPTGPDTEAFF
TGCGCCAGCATGCCGACAGGCCCGGACACTGAAGCTTTCTTT
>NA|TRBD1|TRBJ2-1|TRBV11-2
CASSLSGQGKHEQFF
TGTGCCAGCAGCTTATCGGGACAGGGGAAACATGAGCAGTTCTTC
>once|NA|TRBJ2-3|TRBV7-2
CASNLLDTQYF
TGTGCCAGCAACTTATTAGATACGCAGTATTTT
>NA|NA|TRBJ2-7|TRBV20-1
CSANTGVGSSYEQYF
TGCAGTGCGAATACCGGGGTCGGAAGTTCCTACGAGCAGTACTTC
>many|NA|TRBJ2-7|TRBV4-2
CASSQDAKGSYEQYF
TGTGCCAGCAGCCAAGATGCAAAGGGCTCCTACGAGCAGTACTTC
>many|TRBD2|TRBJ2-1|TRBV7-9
CASNKGLAGGPMNEQFF
TGTGCCTCTAACAAAGGCCTAGCGGGGGGGCCTATGAATGAGCAGTTCTTC
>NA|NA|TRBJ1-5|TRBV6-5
CASSRGGEDNQPQHF
TGTGCCAGCAGCCGGGGGGGGGAGGACAATCAGCCCCAGCATTTT
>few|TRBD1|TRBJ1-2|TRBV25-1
CASSERDRSYGYTF
TGTGCCAGCAGTGAAAGGGACAGATCCTATGGCTACACCTTC
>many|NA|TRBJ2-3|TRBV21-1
CASSKVGGTDTQYF
TGTGCCAGCAGCAAAGTTGGTGGCACAGATACGCAGTATTTT
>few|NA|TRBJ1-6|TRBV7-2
CASSLSTSPHSPLHF
TGTGCCAGCAGCTTAAGTACATCTCCCCATTCACCCCTCCACTTT
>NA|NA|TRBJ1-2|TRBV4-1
CASSQDFLGGYTF
TGCGCCAGCAGCCAAGATTTTCTGGGGGGCTACACCTTC
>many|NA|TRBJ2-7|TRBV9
CASSARPEGEQYF
TGTGCCAGCAGCGCGAGACCGGAGGGCGAGCAGTACTTC
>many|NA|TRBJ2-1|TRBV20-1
CSARDPRQVDEQFF
TGCAGTGCTAGAGATCCGCGGCAGGTCGATGAGCAGTTCTTC
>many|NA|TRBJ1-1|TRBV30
CALGKGNTEAFF
TGTGCCCTTGGGAAGGGGAACACTGAAGCTTTCTTT
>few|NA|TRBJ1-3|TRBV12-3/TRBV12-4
CASTRTGGNTIYF
TGTGCCAGCACTAGAACTGGAGGAAACACCATATATTTT
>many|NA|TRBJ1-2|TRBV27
CASSLRGADGYTF
TGTGCCAGCAGTTTACGGGGGGCCGACGGCTACACCTTC
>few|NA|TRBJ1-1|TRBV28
CASSLGITGTEAFF
TGTGCCAGCAGTTTAGGGATTACTGGCACTGAAGCTTTCTTT
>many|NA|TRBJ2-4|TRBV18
CASSLLLGTENIQYF
TGTGCCAGCTCACTACTCCTCGGGACGGAAAACATTCAGTACTTC
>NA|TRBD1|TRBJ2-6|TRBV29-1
CSVRTGSGANVLTF
TGCAGCGTTCGGACAGGCTCTGGGGCCAACGTCCTGACTTTC
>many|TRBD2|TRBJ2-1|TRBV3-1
CASSQGLAGGYEQFF
TGTGCCAGCAGCCAGGGACTAGCGGGGGGCTATGAGCAGTTCTTC
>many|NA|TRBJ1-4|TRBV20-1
CSARDGAGDEKLFF
TGCAGTGCTAGAGATGGGGCAGGCGATGAAAAACTGTTTTTT
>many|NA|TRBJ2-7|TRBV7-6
CASSDRFYEQYF
TGTGCCAGCAGCGACAGATTCTACGAGCAGTACTTC
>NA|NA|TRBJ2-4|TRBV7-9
CASASQGGFGIAKNIQYF
TGTGCCAGCGCTTCCCAGGGTGGGTTTGGAATAGCCAAAAACATTCAGTACTTC
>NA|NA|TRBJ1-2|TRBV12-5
CASGSGFDYGYTF
TGTGCTAGTGGGTCGGGATTCGACTATGGCTACACCTTC
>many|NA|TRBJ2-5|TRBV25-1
CASSDPGLRDNEQYF
TGTGCCAGCAGTGATCCGGGACTTCGGGACAATGAGCAGTACTTC
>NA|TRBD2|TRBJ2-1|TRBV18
CASSPAVLTSGASYNEQFF
TGTGCCAGCTCACCAGCGGTCCTGACTAGCGGAGCCTCCTACAATGAGCAGTTCTTC
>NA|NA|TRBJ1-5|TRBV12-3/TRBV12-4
CASSLDGFSSNQPRHF
TGTGCCAGCAGTTTAGACGGCTTTAGTAGCAATCAGCCCCGGCATTTT
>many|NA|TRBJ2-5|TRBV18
CASSPPRGETQYF
TGTGCCAGCTCACCGCCGAGGGGTGAGACCCAGTACTTC
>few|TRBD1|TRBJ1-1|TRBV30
CACPRTGTGTEAFF
TGTGCCTGCCCACGGACAGGGACGGGGACTGAAGCTTTCTTT
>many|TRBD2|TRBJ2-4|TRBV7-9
CASGLGLAGGGNIQYF
TGTGCCAGCGGTCTGGGACTAGCGGGGGGCGGAAACATTCAGTACTTC
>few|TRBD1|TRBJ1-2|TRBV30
CAGWLGGVNYGYTF
TGTGCCGGATGGTTAGGGGGCGTTAACTATGGCTACACCTTC
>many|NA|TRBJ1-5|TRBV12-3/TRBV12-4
CASSSRRTVNQPQHF
TGTGCCAGCAGTTCAAGGAGGACGGTTAATCAGCCCCAGCATTTT
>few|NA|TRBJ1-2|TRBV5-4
CASSLVHLDGYTF
TGTGCCAGCAGCTTGGTACACCTCGATGGCTACACCTTC
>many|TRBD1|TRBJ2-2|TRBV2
CASRTGSNTGELFF
TGTGCCAGCCGGACAGGAAGCAACACCGGGGAGCTGTTTTTT
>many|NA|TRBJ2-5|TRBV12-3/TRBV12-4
CASSITGNRETQYF
TGTGCCAGCAGCATAACAGGGAATAGGGAGACCCAGTACTTC
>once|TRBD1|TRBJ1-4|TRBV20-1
CSAEGTGGTANEKLFF
TGCAGTGCCGAGGGGACAGGGGGGACAGCTAATGAAAAACTGTTTTTT
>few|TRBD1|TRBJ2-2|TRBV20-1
CSARTGPTGELFF
TGCAGTGCCCGGACAGGGCCCACCGGGGAGCTGTTTTTT
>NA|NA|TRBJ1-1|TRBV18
CASSPRTDLNTEAFF
TGTGCCAGCTCACCACGGACAGACTTGAACACTGAAGCTTTCTTT
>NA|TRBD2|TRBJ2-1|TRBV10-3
CAIRPLAGGAYNEQFF
TGTGCCATCAGGCCTCTAGCGGGAGGGGCCTACAATGAGCAGTTCTTC
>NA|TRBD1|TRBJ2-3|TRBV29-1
CSVEGDSSADTQYF
TGCAGCGTTGAGGGGGACAGTTCCGCAGATACGCAGTATTTT
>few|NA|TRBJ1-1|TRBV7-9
CASKPGRGETGAFF
TGTGCCAGCAAACCAGGACGGGGTGAAACTGGAGCTTTCTTT
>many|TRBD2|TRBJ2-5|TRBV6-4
CASSRPRTSPQETQYF
TGTGCCAGCAGCCGACCGCGGACTAGCCCGCAAGAGACCCAGTACTTC
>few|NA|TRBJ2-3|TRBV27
CTTKAGRSTDTQYF
TGTACTACAAAAGCGGGCAGGAGCACAGATACGCAGTATTTT
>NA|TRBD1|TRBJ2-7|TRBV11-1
CASSRYRGSYEQYF
TGTGCCAGCAGCCGGTACAGGGGCTCCTACGAGCAGTACTTC
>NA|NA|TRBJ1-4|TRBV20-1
CSAPGHNNEKLFF
TGCAGTGCGCCGGGACATAATAATGAAAAACTGTTTTTT
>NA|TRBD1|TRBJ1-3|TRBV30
CAWGTGGTSGSGNTIYF
TGTGCCTGGGGGACAGGGGGGACCAGTGGCTCTGGAAACACCATATATTTT
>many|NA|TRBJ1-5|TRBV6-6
CASSRSEGRQPQHF
TGTGCCAGCAGCAGATCCGAGGGGAGGCAGCCCCAGCATTTT
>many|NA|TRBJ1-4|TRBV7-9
CASSEARAGEKLFF
TGTGCCAGCAGCGAAGCCAGGGCAGGTGAAAAACTGTTTTTT
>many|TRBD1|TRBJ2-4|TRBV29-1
CSVDETGENIQYF
TGCAGCGTTGATGAGACAGGGGAAAACATTCAGTACTTC
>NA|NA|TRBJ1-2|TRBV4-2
CASSVGRVRDYTF
TGTGCCAGCAGCGTGGGGAGGGTGCGTGACTACACCTTC
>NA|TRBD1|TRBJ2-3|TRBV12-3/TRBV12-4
CASSWDRGSADTQYF
TGTGCCAGCAGTTGGGACAGGGGAAGCGCAGATACGCAGTATTTT
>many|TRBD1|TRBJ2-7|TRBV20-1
CSARAVTGTYEQYF
TGCAGTGCTAGAGCCGTGACAGGGACCTACGAGCAGTACTTC
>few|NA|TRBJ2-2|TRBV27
CASSSRTLTGELFF
TGTGCCAGCAGTTCTAGGACCCTCACCGGGGAGCTGTTTTTT
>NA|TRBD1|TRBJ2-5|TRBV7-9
CASSLVTGYGETQYF
TGTGCCAGCAGCTTAGTGACAGGGTACGGCGAGACCCAGTACTTC
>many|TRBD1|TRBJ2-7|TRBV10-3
CAIKGQGDEQYF
TGTGCCATCAAAGGACAGGGGGACGAGCAGTACTTC
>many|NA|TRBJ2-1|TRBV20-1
CSATRDYNEQFF
TGCAGTGCTACCCGGGACTACAATGAGCAGTTCTTC
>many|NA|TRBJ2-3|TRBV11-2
CASSFRGGAPDTQYF
TGTGCCAGCAGCTTTAGAGGGGGGGCCCCAGATACGCAGTATTTT
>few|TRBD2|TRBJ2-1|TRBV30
CAWSVLGRGGLGNEQFF
TGTGCCTGGAGTGTACTGGGGCGGGGGGGCCTGGGGAATGAGCAGTTCTTC